The source of this T cell receptor (beta chain) is a study of cytomegalovirus exposure and HLA in healthy donors (dated by TCRdb to 2015 to 2018). A note on the overall study: A later analysis indicated that the 90 to 150 validation repertoires were generated on the platform also employed for the 720 or so repertoires of the first cohort. To predict cytomegalovirus infection status, the study combined high-throughput TCR immunosequencing, statistical association of individual TCRs with disease status, and machine learning. Along with the roughly 710-subject first cohort, a separate validation cohort of over 90 different subjects was used. The aim of the study was to test whether cataloging public T cell receptors could identify signatures of past pathogen exposure.

The library was built by means of the immunoSEQ multiplex PCR assay. As for the authors' bioinformatics: A statistical classification framework was built for diagnosing cytomegalovirus status from the catalog of TCR beta chain sequences. This immuneACCESS table, as held by TCRdb, lists in-frame sequences with V and J called but not all clones. Of the missing ones, under half trace to an unresolved V gene in checked studies; the others have no known cause. V, J and clone size are taken as reported in that table, and D and trimming were inferred from the DNA itself. The sample yields over 200,000 clones; 80% to 90% were counted once. Clones ranked in the top ten supply about 2.7% of the sample. With respect to this clone: Its antigen is currently not known. No base qualities exist here, and no much larger clone lies one base off it.

Donors formed part of the validation cohort, which comprised approximately 130 subjects and was distinct from the first cohort of 550 to 850 subjects. Reading from cysteine to phenylalanine, the CDR3 counts 12 amino acids. Only CDR3 DNA is held: 36 bases, read in frame from base 1. The V end gives up 3 bases and the J end 11 bases, leaving 3 bases in the junction not matched to a gene. Based on the germline V gene (reference sequence), the CDR1 and CDR2 sequences are LNHDA and SQIVND. What the study reported, not specific to this receptor: The authors suggested that the approach could potentially be generalized to other disease states and immunological phenotypes. The study gave a list of more than 150 TCR beta chains associated with cytomegalovirus. Cytomegalovirus status was reported to be diagnosed by the classifier with high specificity and sensitivity in both the original and validation cohorts. A later analysis found that TCRs clustered in the first cohort also tended to co-occur in the roughly 120 validation repertoires, with 94% of cluster scores above 0. The validation cohort had no HLA typing available for a later analysis, so co-occurrence within that cohort was assessed over all 110 or so repertoires. A few of the identified cytomegalovirus-associated TCR beta chains were confirmed in vitro to be specific for cytomegalovirus antigens. Most TCR sequences were seen in very few donors, while some public TCRs were found in many individuals.

The material sequenced was PBMCs. The sequence derives from a woman between 18 and 30 years old in good health and CMV-seronegative. This chain joins TRBV19 to TRBJ2-5; 10 nucleotides in the junction match TRBD1. The bases read TGTGCCAGTAGTATGGGACAGGGGTCTCAGTACTTC. Translated, it reads CASSMGQGSQYF.